Below are 10 T cell receptor beta chains sequenced from a single sample in a study of blood T cell repertoires in COVID-19. Produced via immunoSEQ multiplex PCR; TCRdb's table is partial and in-frame only. The profile shows 250,000 to 350,000 clones, roughly nine tenths of them singletons. The sequenced sample consisted of peripheral blood. Receptors were obtained from a woman aged 25 to 45 with COVID-19, enrolled during active disease.

The chain employs TRBV6-5 and TRBJ2-5; 7 nucleotides align to TRBD1. The germline V gene has CDR1 MNHEY and CDR2 SVGAGI. The J segment lost 5 bases and the V segment lost 0 bases, leaving 6 bases of the junction unmatched. The CDR3 contains 15 residues. Here the CDR3 reads CASSYSGQLGETQYF. The CDR3, as DNA: TGTGCCAGCAGTTACTCGGGACAGCTTGGGGAGACCCAGTACTTC.

The rearrangement links TRBV4-1 to TRBJ2-2; 10 bases line up with TRBD1. Germline assignment: CDR1 MGHRA and CDR2 YSYEKL. CDR3 length: 17 residues. V was clipped by 4 bases and J by 8 bases; unmatched bases: 13. In DNA form, the CDR3 reads TGCGCCAGCAGCCCCTGGTCGGGACAGGGGAATTTAGGGGAGCTGTTTTTT. Its translation: CASSPWSGQGNLGELFF.

CDR3: CASSPQGYEMTQETQYF. CDR3 DNA: TGTGCCAGCTCACCTCAGGGTTATGAGATGACCCAAGAGACCCAGTACTTC. V and J are TRBV18 and TRBJ2-5; a weak D match, TRBD1 (5 bases). The V gene's germline CDR1 is KGHSH and CDR2 LQKENI. This CDR3 region has 17 residues. Trimming removed 3 bases at V and 1 base at J, with 18 bases between.

The CDR3 region has the DNA TGTGCCAGCAGTTTACTCTGGACAGGGATCAATGAGCAGTTCTTC. Protein product: CASSLLWTGINEQFF. The chain recombines TRBV27 with TRBJ2-1; 8 bases match TRBD1. Germline CDR1 and CDR2: MNHEY and SMNVEV (reference sequence). The junction had 6 bases not matched to a gene; V was cut back by 2 bases and J by 6 bases. This CDR3 has 15 amino acids.

The gene calls are TRBV28 and TRBJ2-5; 8 positions match TRBD1. CDR1 and CDR2 from the germline V gene are MDHEN and SYDVKM. V lost 4 bases and J lost 5; bases outside the gene matches: 3. The CDR3 has 13 amino acids. In DNA form, the CDR3 reads TGTGCCAGCAGTTACAGGGGGTCGGAGACCCAGTACTTC. It translates to CASSYRGSETQYF.

V gene TRBV19 combines with J gene TRBJ2-1, with a weak D call TRBD2 (6 bases). The CDR3 consists of 15 residues. The germline CDR1 and CDR2 sequences are LNHDA and SQIVND (reference sequence). V was clipped by 6 bases and J by 0 bases, with 12 bases between them. CDR3 bases: TGTGCCAGTAGGTGGGGGGAGAGCTCCTACAATGAGCAGTTCTTC. Translation: CASRWGESSYNEQFF.

The chain has TRBV16 and TRBJ1-6; 9 positions agree with TRBD1. The CDR3 is 15 amino acids. The V gene end was trimmed by 4 bases and the J gene end by 7 bases; junction bases not matched to a gene: 5. Germline lookup yields CDR1 KGHSY and CDR2 FQNENV. The DNA of the CDR3 is TGTGCCAGCAGCCGGTGGACAGGGGCGAATTCACCCCTCCACTTT. Its translation is CASSRWTGANSPLHF.

The genes are TRBV20-1 and TRBJ2-7, with TRBD1 matching over 8 bases. The CDR3 is 15 residues long. V shed 3 bases, J shed 0 bases, and the junction held 7 bases outside the gene matches. CDR1 is DFQATT, CDR2 SNEGSKA, per germline (reference sequence). CDR3 in DNA: TGCAGTGCTAGTACCCCCGGGACAGGCTCCTACGAGCAGTACTTC. Translating it yields CSASTPGTGSYEQYF.

The CDR3 DNA reads TGTGCCAGCAGCCCCCGGGGGTATTTATCCGGAAACACCATATATTTT. Protein: CASSPRGYLSGNTIYF. This rearrangement joins TRBV7-9 to TRBJ1-3; tentative D call: TRBD1 (5 bases). Between the trimmed V and J ends, which lost 5 bases and 4 bases, there was a span of 18 bases. Germline V CDR1 and CDR2: SEHNR, FQNEAQ (reference sequence). This CDR3 is built from 16 residues. Combining the CDR3 with reference TRBV7-9 and TRBJ1-3 gives the whole variable domain DTGVSQNPRHKITKRGQNVTFRCDPISEHNRLYWYRQTLGQGPEFLTYFQNEAQLEKSRLLSDRFSAERPKGSFSTLEIQRTEQGDSAMYLCASSPRGYLSGNTIYFGEGSWLTVV.

The CDR3 is CAIRTLAGDEQYF. Written as DNA, the CDR3 is TGTGCCATCCGCACCCTAGCGGGAGACGAGCAGTACTTC. The chain has TRBV10-3 and TRBJ2-7; 10 bases line up with TRBD2. The V and J ends lost 8 bases and 5 bases, in that order; junction bases with no gene match: 6. The CDR3 sequence is 13 residues long. CDR1 is ENHRY and CDR2 is SYGVKD in the germline V gene.